The next 16 T cell receptor beta chains were all read from a single sample in a study of blood T cell repertoires in COVID-19. The protocol was immunoSEQ multiplex PCR, while the TCRdb copy is restricted to in-frame clones and leaves out a portion. The sample contains roughly 260,000 clones, 80% to 90% of which appear only once. Sequences were obtained from PBMCs or T cells enriched from blood (not recorded which). The receptors stem from a woman aged 30 to 39 with acute COVID-19.

The V and J genes are TRBV5-1 and TRBJ1-3; TRBD1 agrees at 7 bases. The CDR3 extends over 14 amino acids. CDR1 is SGHRS and CDR2 is YFSETQ in the germline V gene. Unmatched junction bases numbered 9, after V lost 5 bases and J lost 7 bases. The CDR3 nucleotides are TGCGCCAGCAGAGCAGACAGGGTGAAGAACACCATATATTTT. This gives the protein CASRADRVKNTIYF.

The chain recombines TRBV5-1 with TRBJ1-3; 9 nucleotides match TRBD1. Trimming took 4 bases from V and 4 from J; bases not matched to a gene: 3. CDR1 is SGHRS and CDR2 is YFSETQ in the germline V gene. This CDR3 contains 14 residues. CDR3 protein: CASSLGQGGNTIYF. The CDR3 DNA reads as TGCGCCAGCAGCCTGGGACAGGGCGGAAACACCATATATTTT.

V usage is TRBV2 and J usage is TRBJ1-4; a possible D gene is TRBD1 (5 bases). The germline CDR1 and CDR2 sequences are SNHLY and FYNNEI. V lost 7 bases and J 5 bases, leaving 20 bases between the germline ends. The CDR3 totals 16 residues. The CDR3 DNA reads TGTGCCAGCATTAAGGTCCGGGACGGGGGAAATGAAAAACTGTTTTTT. Its translation: CASIKVRDGGNEKLFF.

This chain joins TRBV5-1 and TRBJ2-4; 9 bases align to TRBD1. The CDR3 is made up of 15 amino acids. The V gene end was trimmed by 2 bases and the J gene end by 4 bases; junction bases not matched to a gene: 4. Germline CDR1 reads SGHRS; CDR2 reads YFSETQ. DNA for the CDR3: TGCGCCAGCAGCTTCCACAGGGGGCTAAAAAACATTCAGTACTTC. It yields the protein CASSFHRGLKNIQYF.

The rearrangement uses TRBV5-6 and TRBJ1-5; D is uncertain. CDR1 is SGHDT, CDR2 YYEEEE, per germline. CDR3 size: 12 residues. Trimming cost V 3 bases and J 7 bases, with 8 bases left between them. The CDR3 region is CASSSGPQPQHF. The CDR3 region has the DNA TGTGCCAGCAGCTCAGGCCCCCAGCCCCAGCATTTT. Full variable domain (outside the CDR3, taken from reference TRBV5-6 and TRBJ1-5): DAGVTQSPTHLIKTRGQQVTLRCSPKSGHDTVSWYQQALGQGPQFIFQYYEEEERQRGNFPDRFSGHQFPNYSSELNVNALLLGDSALYLCASSSGPQPQHFGDGTRLSIL.

The chain joins TRBV30 to TRBJ2-7; 11 positions match TRBD2. Germline V gives CDR1 GTSNPN, CDR2 SVGIG (reference sequence). With 3 bases clipped from V and 4 bases from J, the junction kept 2 bases outside the gene matches. The CDR3 is 13 amino acids. CDR3 bases: TGTGCCTGGAGGAGACTAGCGGGGTACGAGCAGTACTTC. Translation gives CAWRRLAGYEQYF.

This clone was seen a few times. The chain carries TRBV7-8 and TRBJ1-1, with D maybe TRBD1 (5 bases). Trimming cost V 0 bases and J 0 bases, with 8 bases left between them. Germline V gives CDR1 SGHVS, CDR2 FQNEAQ. This CDR3 contains 15 residues. The CDR3 bases are TGTGCCAGCAGCTTAGCCAGGGCTATGAACACTGAAGCTTTCTTT. Its protein product is CASSLARAMNTEAFF.

The chain links TRBV7-8 to TRBJ2-1, with 8 bases that match TRBD2. With 4 bases clipped from V and 5 bases from J, the junction kept 13 bases outside the gene matches. The germline V gene has CDR1 SGHVS and CDR2 FQNEAQ. The CDR3 spans 17 residues. Written as DNA, the CDR3 is TGTGCCAGCAGCTCCCGTCTCCTTAGCGGGGTGAACAATGAGCAGTTCTTC. Translating it yields CASSSRLLSGVNNEQFF. The variable domain in full, completed from reference TRBV7-8 and TRBJ2-1, reads GAGVSQSPRYKVAKRGQDVALRCDPISGHVSLFWYQQALGQGPEFLTYFQNEAQLDKSGLPSDRFFAERPEGSVSTLKIQRTQQEDSAVYLCASSSRLLSGVNNEQFFGPGTRLTVL.

The chain recombines TRBV16 with TRBJ2-3; no definite D call. V was shortened by 6 bases and J by 4 bases, with 20 bases between the two germline ends. Germline V gives CDR1 KGHSY, CDR2 FQNENV. This CDR3 has 16 residues. CDR3 sequence (DNA): TGTGCCAGCAGTAAACGACTTTCGCATCCCTCAGATACGCAGTATTTT. Its protein product is CASSKRLSHPSDTQYF.

The chain recombines TRBV5-6 with TRBJ1-1, with 8 bases lining up with TRBD1. Per the germline V gene, CDR1 is SGHDT and CDR2 is YYEEEE. Trimming cost V 5 bases and J 4 bases; bases outside gene matches: 4. The CDR3 covers 13 residues. CDR3 coding DNA: TGTGCCAGCAGACTAACAGGGGGCACTGAAGCTTTCTTT. Amino acid sequence: CASRLTGGTEAFF.

This sequence joins TRBV27 and TRBJ1-1; a possible D gene is TRBD1 (5 bases). CDR1 is MNHEY, CDR2 SMNVEV, per germline (reference sequence). The CDR3 has 11 residues. V gave up 4 bases and J gave up 10 bases, with 10 bases separating them. The CDR3 here is CASSSRVAAFF. In DNA, the CDR3 is TGTGCCAGCAGTTCCAGGGTCGCAGCTTTCTTT.

The chain joins TRBV19 to TRBJ1-5, with 8 bases matching TRBD1. Germline CDR1 and CDR2: LNHDA and SQIVND (reference sequence). CDR3 size: 15 residues. V gave up 7 bases and J gave up 4 bases; unmatched junction bases: 9. The CDR3 region has the DNA TGTGCCAGTATGATGGACAGGGAGGGAAATCAGCCCCAGCATTTT. Translation: CASMMDREGNQPQHF.

There are a few counts of this clone. The CDR3 loop is CASSRPGLRSGNTIYF. CDR3 bases: TGTGCCAGTTCCCGACCAGGCCTGCGCTCTGGAAACACCATATATTTT. J is TRBJ1-3 and V is TRBV19; no clear D gene. Germline-derived CDR1 and CDR2 are LNHDA and SQIVND (reference sequence). Trimming shortened V by 8 bases and J by 0 bases, and 17 bases separated the two germline ends. The CDR3 has 16 residues.

CDR3 in amino acids: CATSRDRNGYTF. As DNA, the CDR3 is TGTGCCACCAGCAGAGACAGGAACGGCTACACCTTC. The genes are TRBV15 and TRBJ1-2; D remains unclear. From germline, CDR1 is LNHNV and CDR2 YYDKDF (reference sequence). Trimming took 0 bases from V and 8 from J, leaving 7 bases between them. CDR3 length: 12 residues.

The chain joins TRBV9 to TRBJ2-7; 13 bases are shared with TRBD2. J lost 2 bases, V lost 3 bases, and 5 bases had no gene match. CDR3 size: 16 residues. Germline V gives CDR1 SGDLS, CDR2 YYNGEE. The CDR3 loop reads CASSGPTSGGAYEQYF. DNA for the CDR3: TGTGCCAGCAGCGGCCCTACTAGCGGGGGGGCCTACGAGCAGTACTTC.

This chain links TRBV4-3 with TRBJ2-5; tentatively, D is TRBD1 (5 bases). The CDR3 is made up of 15 amino acids. Trimming removed 0 bases from V and 5 bases from J, with 13 bases in between. Germline CDR1 and CDR2: LGHNA and YSLEER. Here the CDR3 DNA reads TGCGCCAGCAGCCAAGATTCAGGGATAGGGGAGACCCAGTACTTC. Amino acids: CASSQDSGIGETQYF.